Below are 14 T cell receptor beta chains sequenced from a single sample in a study of long-term antiretroviral therapy in people with HIV. An immunoSEQ assay, version v3.0, was performed at survey level. The repertoire was sequenced with immunoSEQ multiplex PCR; TCRdb's copy has only in-frame clones and lacks some. Of 34,000 or so clones in the sample, 94% were seen once. Sequenced here: unsorted PBMCs, sampled more than 5 years after starting antiretroviral therapy. Every receptor here comes from a woman in her fifties or sixties with HIV.

V gene TRBV6-1 combines with J gene TRBJ1-5, with D possibly being TRBD1 (5 bases). Germline V gene sequence: CDR1 MNHNS, CDR2 SASEGT. Trimming took 4 bases from V and 5 from J, leaving 18 bases between them. This CDR3 spans 16 amino acids. The CDR3 region is CASSALGWDVDQPQHF. The CDR3 nucleotides read TGTGCCAGCAGTGCTTTAGGCTGGGACGTGGATCAGCCCCAGCATTTT.

The chain links TRBV19 to TRBJ2-1; 8 nucleotides line up with TRBD2. With V trimmed by 3 bases and J by 11 bases, 15 bases remained unmatched. CDR1 is LNHDA, CDR2 SQIVND, per germline (reference sequence). There are 16 residues in the CDR3. CDR3 in DNA: TGTGCCAGTAGTATTGACCTAGCGGGCCCCGAGGCGAAGCAGTTCTTC. This translates into CASSIDLAGPEAKQFF. Combining the CDR3 with reference TRBV19 and TRBJ2-1 gives the whole variable domain DGGITQSPKYLFRKEGQNVTLSCEQNLNHDAMYWYRQDPGQGLRLIYYSQIVNDFQKGDIAEGYSVSREKKESFPLTVTSAQKNPTAFYLCASSIDLAGPEAKQFFGPGTRLTVL.

The chain recombines TRBV14 with TRBJ1-1, with TRBD1 matching 7 bases. Per germline, CDR1 SGHDN and CDR2 FVKESK. This CDR3 is built from 15 residues. The J segment lost 2 bases and the V segment lost 1 base, leaving 4 bases of the junction unmatched. The CDR3 nucleotides are TGTGCCAGCAGCCAAGGAGGGGGCCCTAACACTGAAGCTTTCTTT. Translated: CASSQGGGPNTEAFF.

In DNA form, the CDR3 reads TGCGCCAGCAGCTTGTCGAGGGCAACGAACACTGAAGCTTTCTTT. Translated: CASSLSRATNTEAFF. V and J are TRBV5-1 and TRBJ1-1; no clear D gene. Germline CDR1 and CDR2: SGHRS and YFSETQ. The ends were cut back, 1 base at V and 1 base at J, with 11 bases in the middle. The CDR3 totals 15 residues.

The chain has TRBV7-3 and TRBJ2-3, with D possibly matching TRBD2 (6 bases). Germline assignment: CDR1 SGHTA and CDR2 FQGTGA. The CDR3 runs to 13 residues. V was cut by 5 bases and J by 6 bases, with 12 bases left in between. The CDR3 spells CASSPRTIDTQYF. The CDR3 DNA reads TGTGCCAGCAGCCCACGGACTATTGATACGCAGTATTTT.

This clone was detected a few times. For the CDR3, the DNA is TGTGCCAGCAGCTTGGGACAGCGGCCCCAGCATTTT. It encodes CASSLGQRPQHF. The chain is built from TRBV7-9 and TRBJ1-5, with 7 bases fitting TRBD1. Per the germline V gene, CDR1 is SEHNR and CDR2 is FQNEAQ (reference sequence). The CDR3 has 12 amino acids. The trim removed 3 bases at V and 9 bases at J, leaving 2 bases unmatched.

The rearrangement links TRBV6-6 to TRBJ2-7; 9 positions agree with TRBD1. Germline V lookup: CDR1 MNHNY, CDR2 SVGAGI (reference sequence). The V and J ends lost 11 bases and 0 bases, in that order; junction bases with no gene match: 8. There are 14 residues in the CDR3. CDR3 coding DNA: TGTGCCGGGCGGACAGGGGATTCCTCCTACGAGCAGTACTTC. Protein: CAGRTGDSSYEQYF.

The chain's CDR3 is CASSVGARRNTGELFF. For the CDR3, the DNA is TGTGCCAGCAGCGTAGGCGCACGACGGAACACCGGGGAGCTGTTTTTT. The rearrangement joins TRBV9 to TRBJ2-2; unclear D gene. CDR1 SGDLS and CDR2 YYNGEE come from the germline V gene. This CDR3 is built from 16 residues. Trimming took 0 bases from V and 1 from J, leaving 10 bases between them.

This chain links TRBV7-2 with TRBJ2-1; D is undetermined. This CDR3 has 14 amino acids. The V gene lost 5 bases and the J gene lost 3 bases, with 11 bases spanning the gap. Looked up from germline, CDR1 is SGHTA and CDR2 is FQGNSA. DNA for the CDR3: TGTGCCAGCAGCCAGGTCTTTGGCTACAATGAGCAGTTCTTC. Translation gives CASSQVFGYNEQFF.

The genes are TRBV7-9 and TRBJ2-2; 13 bases align to TRBD2. Germline CDR1 reads SEHNR; CDR2 reads FQNEAQ (reference sequence). CDR3 length equals 17 residues. Trimming at V came to 6 bases and at J to 3 bases, leaving 7 bases not matched to a gene. The CDR3 DNA sequence: TGTGCCAGCAGTCGACTAGCGGGGGGCACTTACACCGGGGAGCTGTTTTTT. The encoded protein is CASSRLAGGTYTGELFF.

The CDR3 sequence is CAWGTTGLETQYF. DNA of the CDR3: TGTGCCTGGGGGACGACAGGGCTCGAGACCCAGTACTTC. The V and J genes are TRBV30 and TRBJ2-5; TRBD1 aligns across 7 bases. There are 13 residues in the CDR3. The V and J ends lost 5 bases and 5 bases, in that order; junction bases with no gene match: 8. CDR1 is GTSNPN and CDR2 is SVGIG in the germline V gene (reference sequence).

CDR3 DNA sequence: TGTGCCAGCAGCTTAGATCCGGGGGGCTGGGAGACCCAGTACTTC. Amino acids: CASSLDPGGWETQYF. The chain recombines TRBV11-2 with TRBJ2-5; D possibly corresponds to TRBD2 (7 bases). The germline V and J ends were trimmed by 0 bases and 5 bases, with 13 bases remaining between them. CDR1 is SGHAT, CDR2 FQNNGV, per germline. The CDR3 has 15 amino acids.

The DNA for the CDR3 is TGTGCCAGCAGCCTTCTAGCGGGGGGGCCTGATACGCAGTATTTT. Translation gives CASSLLAGGPDTQYF. The chain employs TRBV11-2 and TRBJ2-3, with 12 bases fitting TRBD2. Germline assignment: CDR1 SGHAT and CDR2 FQNNGV. This CDR3 spans 15 amino acids. V was clipped by 5 bases and J by 6 bases; unmatched bases: 6.

The genes are TRBV18 and TRBJ2-3; TRBD2 matches at 15 bases. CDR1 KGHSH and CDR2 LQKENI come from the germline V gene. This CDR3 has 17 residues. V shed 4 bases, J shed 4 bases, and the junction held 6 bases outside the gene matches. The CDR3 coding sequence is TGTGCCAGCTCACAGGGGACTAGCGGGGGGCTACCAGATACGCAGTATTTT. Encoded protein: CASSQGTSGGLPDTQYF.